The 21 T cell receptor beta chains listed next were all sequenced from one sample in a study of T cell responses to AZD1222 COVID-19 vaccine. The table came from immunoSEQ multiplex PCR; TCRdb's copy has only in-frame clones and leaves some out. The table includes some 130,000 clones, roughly 89% detected once. The input for sequencing was peripheral blood, taken on day 0 of AZD1222 vaccination. The receptors come from an adult in good health.

The chain is built from TRBV7-2 and TRBJ1-6; 9 bases are a match to TRBD1. Germline assignment: CDR1 SGHTA and CDR2 FQGNSA. Losses at the gene ends were 3 bases for V and 3 bases for J; bases not matched to a gene: 6. This CDR3 has 17 amino acids. The CDR3 reads CASSFPRDRDYNSPLHF. The CDR3 nucleotides read TGTGCCAGCAGCTTCCCCCGGGACAGGGACTATAATTCACCCCTCCACTTT.

The rearrangement joins TRBV7-3 to TRBJ1-1, with 7 bases fitting TRBD1. CDR1 and CDR2 (germline): SGHTA, FQGTGA. The CDR3 spans 14 residues. V gave up 5 bases and J gave up 2 bases; unmatched junction bases: 5. The CDR3, as DNA: TGTGCCAGCAGCAGCGACAGGGCCAACACTGAAGCTTTCTTT. Its translation: CASSSDRANTEAFF.

The rearrangement uses TRBV27 and TRBJ1-5; 8 nucleotides match TRBD1. This CDR3 region has 15 residues. CDR1 and CDR2 from the germline V gene are MNHEY and SMNVEV (reference sequence). V gave up 4 bases and J gave up 1 base; unmatched junction bases: 3. The CDR3 DNA sequence: TGTGCCAGCAGTTCGCGACAGGGGAGCAATCAGCCCCAGCATTTT. Its protein product is CASSSRQGSNQPQHF.

The chain combines TRBV2 with TRBJ2-1, with D tentatively TRBD1 or TRBD2 (6 bases each). V gave up 4 bases and J gave up 3 bases, with 13 bases separating them. The germline gives CDR1 SNHLY, CDR2 FYNNEI. The CDR3 contains 15 residues. CDR3 sequence (DNA): TGTGCCAGCAGTGCGGAACAGGGAGGCTACAATGAGCAGTTCTTC. It is translated as CASSAEQGGYNEQFF.

The chain employs TRBV15 and TRBJ2-2; 7 bases align to TRBD2. CDR1 and CDR2 (germline): LNHNV, YYDKDF (reference sequence). The CDR3 has 14 amino acids. V was clipped by 11 bases and J by 4 bases; unmatched bases: 10. CDR3 sequence (DNA): TGTGCCGCCTCGACCACGGGGGGCACCGGGGAGCTGTTTTTT. It specifies CAASTTGGTGELFF.

The J gene is TRBJ2-6, the V gene TRBV27, with D unclear. Germline V gene sequence: CDR1 MNHEY, CDR2 SMNVEV (reference sequence). The CDR3 runs 14 residues. V was trimmed by 4 bases and J by 4 bases, leaving 8 bases between them. The CDR3 loop is CASSSPLGANVLTF. The CDR3 nucleotides are TGTGCCAGCAGTTCCCCCTTGGGGGCCAACGTCCTGACTTTC.

This clone was observed a handful of times. The gene calls are TRBV24-1 and TRBJ1-6; D gene ambiguous. Per germline, CDR1 KGHDR and CDR2 SFDVKD. The CDR3 is made up of 14 amino acids. V was clipped by 5 bases and J by 1 base, with 5 bases between them. CDR3 DNA: TGTGCCACCAGTGGGGATTCCTATAATTCACCCCTCCACTTT. It specifies CATSGDSYNSPLHF.

The chain joins TRBV30 to TRBJ1-3, with a possible D match to TRBD1 (6 bases). Germline CDR1 is GTSNPN and CDR2 is SVGIG (reference sequence). V lost 3 bases to trimming and J lost 7 bases, with 10 bases between them. The CDR3 consists of 12 residues. Here the CDR3 reads CAWRYQGNTIYF. DNA for the CDR3: TGTGCCTGGAGATATCAGGGGAACACCATATATTTT.

There are a few counts of this clone. The chain carries TRBV25-1 and TRBJ1-2, with 8 bases matching TRBD1. The CDR3 length is 16 residues. The germline gives CDR1 MGHDK, CDR2 SYGVNS. J lost 8 bases, V lost 3 bases, and 14 bases had no gene match. CDR3 region: CASSDLQQGGVVGYTF. In nucleotides, the CDR3 is TGTGCCAGCAGTGACCTCCAACAGGGGGGGGTCGTGGGCTACACCTTC.

The J gene is TRBJ1-2, the V gene TRBV24-1; weak D call: TRBD1 (6 bases). The CDR3 extends over 13 amino acids. V was trimmed by 1 base and J by 4 bases, leaving 6 bases between them. The germline V gene encodes CDR1 KGHDR and CDR2 SFDVKD. The CDR3 protein is CATSDFRGYGYTF. Here the CDR3 DNA reads TGTGCCACCAGTGATTTCAGGGGCTATGGCTACACCTTC.

Only one count was recorded for this clone. V usage is TRBV5-6 and J usage is TRBJ2-5, with TRBD1 matching over 10 bases. CDR1 is SGHDT and CDR2 is YYEEEE in the germline V gene. V shed 0 bases, J shed 5 bases, and the junction held 13 bases outside the gene matches. The CDR3 runs to 18 residues. The CDR3 loop reads CASSLEIRDRGRAETQYF. DNA of the CDR3: TGTGCCAGCAGCTTGGAAATTCGGGACAGGGGACGAGCGGAGACCCAGTACTTC.

This clone has just a few counts. The chain carries TRBV12-3 or TRBV12-4 and TRBJ2-2; D is unresolved. V lost 4 bases to trimming and J lost 5 bases, with 8 bases between them. The CDR3 length is 13 residues. The CDR3 DNA reads as TGTGCCAGCAGTTACCTCCCGACCGGGGAGCTGTTTTTT. It specifies CASSYLPTGELFF.

The rearrangement links TRBV27 to TRBJ1-4; TRBD1 matches at 8 bases. The V and J ends lost 3 bases and 8 bases, in that order; junction bases with no gene match: 14. The CDR3 covers 17 residues. Germline V CDR1 and CDR2: MNHEY, SMNVEV (reference sequence). The CDR3 DNA reads TGTGCCAGCAGTTTCGTGACAGGGGTTGGGGTTTGGGAAAAACTGTTTTTT. It encodes CASSFVTGVGVWEKLFF.

J is TRBJ1-1 and V is TRBV18; D not certain. V was clipped by 0 bases and J by 10 bases, with 12 bases between them. The germline CDR1 and CDR2 sequences are KGHSH and LQKENI. The CDR3 is 13 amino acids. CDR3 coding DNA: TGTGCCAGCTCACCACCGGCCACAGTTGTAGCTTTCTTT. Residues: CASSPPATVVAFF.

The V and J genes are TRBV3-1 (or the pseudogene TRBV3-2) and TRBJ2-3; TRBD1 is a possible D gene (6 bases). CDR1 and CDR2 (germline): LGHDT, YNNKEL (reference sequence). Trimming took off 4 bases at V and 6 bases at J, with 8 bases between the two ends. The CDR3 runs to 12 residues. The CDR3 region is CASSPGQDTQYF. The CDR3 nucleotides read TGTGCCAGCAGCCCTGGACAGGATACGCAGTATTTT.

The chain links TRBV24-1 to TRBJ2-3; the match to TRBD1 covers 8 bases. CDR1 is KGHDR, CDR2 SFDVKD, per germline. This CDR3 region has 14 residues. Trimming took 8 bases from V and 3 from J; bases not matched to a gene: 6. CDR3 region: CATNQGQGTDTQYF. DNA for the CDR3: TGTGCCACCAACCAAGGACAGGGAACAGATACGCAGTATTTT.

The rearrangement uses TRBV6-5 and TRBJ1-1, with TRBD1 matching 9 bases. Germline CDR1 and CDR2: MNHEY and SVGAGI. The CDR3 is made up of 15 amino acids. V was clipped by 8 bases and J by 10 bases; unmatched bases: 17. In DNA, the CDR3 is TGTGCCAGCGGAGGGACAGGGCATGGCCGTGACCGAGCTTTCTTT. This translates into CASGGTGHGRDRAFF.

This clone came up once. The V call is TRBV28, the J call TRBJ1-2; TRBD1 might be the D (5 bases). The germline CDR1 and CDR2 sequences are MDHEN and SYDVKM. This CDR3 region has 12 residues. The V end was cut by 4 bases, the J end by 3 bases, with 6 bases between. CDR3 nucleotide sequence: TGTGCCAGCAGTTCGGGGGACTATGGCTACACCTTC. Translating it yields CASSSGDYGYTF.

The rearrangement joins TRBV30 to TRBJ1-1; D unclear. Deletions cut 1 base from V and 0 bases from J, with 3 bases between. There are 12 residues in the CDR3. Germline CDR1 GTSNPN, CDR2 SVGIG (reference sequence). CDR3 in amino acids: CAWSGMNTEAFF. CDR3 DNA sequence: TGTGCCTGGAGTGGTATGAACACTGAAGCTTTCTTT.

The chain combines TRBV4-1 with TRBJ2-1, with D perhaps assigned TRBD1 or TRBD2 (5 bases each). Germline loops: CDR1 MGHRA, CDR2 YSYEKL. There are 12 residues in the CDR3. V shed 4 bases and J shed 8 bases, with 9 bases lying between them. CDR3: CASSRRGDEQFF. CDR3 DNA: TGCGCCAGCAGCCGCCGGGGCGATGAGCAGTTCTTC.

In its sample, this clone was seen once. V usage is TRBV28 and J usage is TRBJ1-5, with D perhaps matching TRBD1 (5 bases). Trimming left V 3 bases short and J 5 bases short, with 11 bases between. The CDR3 extends over 14 amino acids. Germline loops: CDR1 MDHEN, CDR2 SYDVKM. The DNA for the CDR3 is TGTGCCAGCAGTTTTAGCAGGGACGATCAGCCCCAGCATTTT. It codes for CASSFSRDDQPQHF.